The following is a T cell receptor beta chain sequence with its context. This record belongs to a study of blood T cell repertoires in COVID-19. Study at large: Collection of acute and convalescent COVID-19 samples took place in the United States, Italy and Spain. The analysed material was cDNA or gDNA that came from T cells, B-cell-depleted T cells, or PBMCs.

Germline CDR1 and CDR2: KGHSH and LQKENI. V trimming: 2 bases; J trimming: 10 bases; junction bases outside the gene matches: 10. The CDR3 sequence is 15 residues long. Per the original data handling: Reference gene primer amplification in the assay estimated nucleated cell counts. Using immunoSEQ multiplex PCR, the repertoire was profiled, and TCRdb retains in-frame clones only, with some absent. The V and J calls and the clone size are those of that table, but D and trimming were determined from the DNA. The data hold roughly 88,000 clones, with 65% to 85% observed a single time. Sequenced material: peripheral blood. The receptor comes from a woman aged 80 or over with acute or convalescent COVID-19. The gene calls are TRBV18 and TRBJ1-4; 7 positions agree with TRBD1. In DNA, the CDR3 is TGTGCCAGCTCACCAGGGACAGCGAGTGGGGGAAAACTGTTTTTT. The encoded protein is CASSPGTASGGKLFF. The full variable domain, completed using reference TRBV18 and TRBJ1-4, is NAGVMQNPRHLVRRRGQEARLRCSPMKGHSHVYWYRQLPEEGLKFMVYLQKENIIDESGMPKERFSAEFPKEGPSILRIQQVVRGDSAAYFCASSPGTASGGKLFFGSGTQLSVL.